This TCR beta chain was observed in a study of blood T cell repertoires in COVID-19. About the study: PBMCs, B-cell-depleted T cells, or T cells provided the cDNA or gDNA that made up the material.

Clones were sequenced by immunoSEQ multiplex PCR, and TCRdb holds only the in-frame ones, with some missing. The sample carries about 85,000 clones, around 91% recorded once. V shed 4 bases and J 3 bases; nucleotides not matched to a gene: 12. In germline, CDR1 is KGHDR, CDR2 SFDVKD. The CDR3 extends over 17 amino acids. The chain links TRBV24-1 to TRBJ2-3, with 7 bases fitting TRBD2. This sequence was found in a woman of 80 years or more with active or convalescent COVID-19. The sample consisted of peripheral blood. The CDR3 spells CATSDLEGASGTDTQYF. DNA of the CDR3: TGTGCCACCAGTGACCTCGAAGGGGCTAGCGGAACAGATACGCAGTATTTT.